The 22 T cell receptor beta chains listed next were all sequenced from one sample in a study of blood T cell repertoires in COVID-19 (dated by TCRdb to 2019 to 2021). Libraries were made using the immunoSEQ multiplex PCR assay. TCRdb limited this immuneACCESS table to in-frame rearrangements with V and J called. A share of clones is missing; checked studies link under half to unresolved V genes, and the rest is unexplained. Recorded for this sample are a few hundred thousand clones; around nine tenths of them occurred a single time. The top ten clonotypes cover 6% to 9% of the sample. The sample comprised peripheral blood. The receptors derive from a woman in her seventies with active or convalescent COVID-19.

The rearrangement links TRBV6-5 to TRBJ1-2, with 7 bases that match TRBD1. In germline, CDR1 is MNHEY, CDR2 SVGAGI. J lost 4 bases, V lost 6 bases, and 8 bases had no gene match. This CDR3 spans 14 amino acids. CDR3 region: CASSPPGQIYGYTF. The CDR3 region has the DNA TGTGCCAGCAGCCCCCCGGGACAGATCTATGGCTACACCTTC.

The V call is TRBV7-9, the J call TRBJ2-5; TRBD1 matches 9 bases. The CDR3 is 14 amino acids. The germline V gene has CDR1 SEHNR and CDR2 FQNEAQ (reference sequence). J was trimmed by 5 bases and V by 5 bases; bases with no gene match: 6. In nucleotides, the CDR3 is TGTGCCAGCAGCCGGGGACAGGGTGGGGAGACCCAGTACTTC. Its protein is CASSRGQGGETQYF.

This clone was detected only once. The CDR3: CASSLERGPYEQYF. The CDR3 coding sequence is TGCGCCAGCAGCTTAGAGCGGGGGCCTTACGAGCAGTACTTC. J is TRBJ2-7 and V is TRBV5-1, with 8 bases identical to TRBD2. CDR3 size: 14 residues. Germline lookup yields CDR1 SGHRS and CDR2 YFSETQ. V lost 2 bases, J lost 4 bases, and 5 bases stayed unmatched.

The chain couples TRBV27 to TRBJ1-2; 9 positions agree with TRBD1. Per germline, CDR1 MNHEY and CDR2 SMNVEV (reference sequence). The trim removed 5 bases at V and 11 bases at J, leaving 12 bases unmatched. The CDR3 sequence is 14 residues long. CDR3 amino acids: CASSPLRGQGKYTF. For the CDR3, the DNA is TGTGCCAGCAGTCCCTTGAGGGGACAGGGAAAGTACACCTTC.

This clone was detected once. V usage is TRBV6-5 and J usage is TRBJ1-3; D uncertain. V shed 0 bases and J shed 0 bases, with 6 bases lying between them. The germline gives CDR1 MNHEY, CDR2 SVGAGI. This CDR3 is built from 15 residues. The CDR3 reads CASSYSGLSGNTIYF. CDR3 nucleotides: TGTGCCAGCAGTTACTCTGGGCTCTCTGGAAACACCATATATTTT.

The rearrangement joins TRBV7-8 to TRBJ2-1; D is unresolved. The germline CDR1 and CDR2 sequences are SGHVS and FQNEAQ. With 4 bases removed from V and 4 bases from J, the gap between germline ends came to 11 bases. The CDR3 consists of 14 residues. The CDR3 loop reads CASSSLLGYNEQFF. CDR3 in DNA: TGTGCCAGCAGCTCCCTCCTAGGATACAATGAGCAGTTCTTC.

This rearrangement joins TRBV5-1 to TRBJ1-2; no clear D gene. There are 14 residues in the CDR3. Looked up from germline, CDR1 is SGHRS and CDR2 is YFSETQ. The V gene lost 0 bases and the J gene lost 5 bases, with 11 bases spanning the gap. CDR3 in amino acids: CASSLDGSYYGYTF. The CDR3 DNA reads TGCGCCAGCAGCTTGGATGGTTCCTATTATGGCTACACCTTC.

The chain combines TRBV9 with TRBJ2-6; TRBD2 matches at 8 bases. J lost 2 bases, V lost 4 bases, and 2 bases had no gene match. CDR1 is SGDLS, CDR2 YYNGEE, per germline. The length of the CDR3 is 15 residues. The DNA for the CDR3 is TGTGCCAGCAGCCCAGCGGGGGCTGGGGCCAACGTCCTGACTTTC. Translation gives CASSPAGAGANVLTF.

This rearrangement joins TRBV15 to TRBJ1-5, with 8 bases lining up with TRBD1. The CDR3 is 15 amino acids. J lost 5 bases, V lost 1 base, and 4 bases had no gene match. Germline CDR1 LNHNV, CDR2 YYDKDF (reference sequence). DNA for the CDR3: TGTGCCACCAGCAGAGCGACAGGGGTTCATCAGCCCCAGCATTTT. Amino acids: CATSRATGVHQPQHF.

The CDR3 DNA sequence: TGTGCCAGCAGCTCCGGACAGTATTCGGTAGATACGCAGTATTTT. Its translation: CASSSGQYSVDTQYF. The rearrangement joins TRBV11-2 to TRBJ2-3; D possibly corresponds to TRBD1 (6 bases). Germline-derived CDR1 and CDR2 are SGHAT and FQNNGV. V was cut by 4 bases and J by 5 bases, with 16 bases left in between. CDR3 length: 15 residues.

The chain couples TRBV7-9 to TRBJ1-1, with no clear D. The CDR3 contains 12 residues. V gave up 6 bases and J gave up 4 bases, with 9 bases separating them. Germline CDR1 is SEHNR and CDR2 is FQNEAQ (reference sequence). The chain's CDR3 is CASSRVGTEAFF. The CDR3 DNA is TGTGCCAGCAGTCGGGTTGGCACTGAAGCTTTCTTT. The whole variable domain, remainder taken from reference TRBV7-9 and TRBJ1-1, is DTGVSQNPRHKITKRGQNVTFRCDPISEHNRLYWYRQTLGQGPEFLTYFQNEAQLEKSRLLSDRFSAERPKGSFSTLEIQRTEQGDSAMYLCASSRVGTEAFFGQGTRLTVV.

The chain couples TRBV7-8 to TRBJ1-3; D is unclear. This CDR3 comprises 15 residues. Germline-derived CDR1 and CDR2 are SGHVS and FQNEAQ. V was pared by 6 bases and J by 2 bases, with 14 bases between. The CDR3 is CASSYTRRTGNTIYF. The CDR3 bases are TGTGCCAGCAGTTACACGAGGAGGACTGGAAACACCATATATTTT. Based on the CDR3 plus reference TRBV7-8 and TRBJ1-3, the full variable domain is GAGVSQSPRYKVAKRGQDVALRCDPISGHVSLFWYQQALGQGPEFLTYFQNEAQLDKSGLPSDRFFAERPEGSVSTLKIQRTQQEDSAVYLCASSYTRRTGNTIYFGEGSWLTVV.

This chain connects TRBV19 to TRBJ2-7; a possible D gene is TRBD2 (6 bases). The CDR3 spans 19 residues. V was shortened by 2 bases and J by 6 bases, with 29 bases between the two germline ends. Germline CDR1 LNHDA, CDR2 SQIVND (reference sequence). Here the CDR3 reads CASSIRQFGRGSGDVEQYF. CDR3 bases: TGTGCCAGTAGTATACGCCAGTTCGGGCGGGGTTCCGGAGATGTCGAGCAGTACTTC.

The CDR3 DNA sequence: TGTGCCAGCAGCCAAGATCCTGGAGGGAACACTGAAGCTTTCTTT. Its translation is CASSQDPGGNTEAFF. The chain recombines TRBV3-1 (or the pseudogene TRBV3-2) with TRBJ1-1; D ambiguous. Germline V gene data show CDR1 as LGHDT and CDR2 as YNNKEL (reference sequence). The V gene lost 0 bases and the J gene lost 1 base, with 9 bases spanning the gap. The length of the CDR3 is 15 residues.

The chain is built from TRBV6-1 and TRBJ1-2, with 7 bases lining up with TRBD1. Germline V gives CDR1 MNHNS, CDR2 SASEGT. The CDR3 has 15 amino acids. Trimming at V came to 1 base and at J to 3 bases, leaving 5 bases not matched to a gene. The CDR3 is CASSEEGALDYGYTF. The CDR3 DNA is TGTGCCAGCAGTGAAGAGGGGGCTTTGGACTATGGCTACACCTTC.

V is TRBV14 and J is TRBJ1-1; D is unclear. V lost 1 base, J lost 4 bases, and 16 bases lay in between. The germline gives CDR1 SGHDN, CDR2 FVKESK. The CDR3 loop spans 16 amino acids. In DNA, the CDR3 is TGTGCCAGCAGCCAAGTCGGCGGTTTGGGGAGCACTGAAGCTTTCTTT. Its translation is CASSQVGGLGSTEAFF.

This clone was seen a few times. The gene calls are TRBV7-9 and TRBJ1-2; 7 nucleotides align to TRBD1. Germline CDR1 and CDR2: SEHNR and FQNEAQ (reference sequence). The CDR3 is 15 residues long. The V segment lost 4 bases and the J segment 5 bases; nucleotides outside the gene matches: 10. This CDR3 is CASSSRDRASYGYTF. Here the CDR3 DNA reads TGTGCCAGCAGCTCCCGGGACAGAGCATCATATGGCTACACCTTC.

The chain combines TRBV4-3 with TRBJ1-1, with D maybe TRBD1 (6 bases). Germline V gene lookup returns CDR1 LGHNA and CDR2 YSLEER. The CDR3 is made up of 14 amino acids. The ends were cut back, 0 bases at V and 7 bases at J, with 12 bases in the middle. The CDR3: CASSQDAGAGEAFF. In DNA form, the CDR3 reads TGCGCCAGCAGCCAAGACGCGGGGGCAGGTGAAGCTTTCTTT.

This chain connects TRBV7-2 to TRBJ2-5; 10 nucleotides match TRBD2. CDR3 length: 14 residues. CDR1 and CDR2 from the germline V gene are SGHTA and FQGNSA. Germline trimming cut 5 bases from V and 13 bases from J; bases unmatched to any gene: 13. The chain's CDR3 is CASSAGTSDLLAYF. The CDR3 DNA follows: TGTGCCAGCAGCGCCGGGACTAGCGACCTCCTTGCGTACTTC.

The chain employs TRBV27 and TRBJ2-5; D not resolved. Germline-derived CDR1 and CDR2 are MNHEY and SMNVEV (reference sequence). V lost 1 base and J 0 bases, leaving 12 bases between the germline ends. This CDR3 region has 16 residues. The CDR3 sequence is CASSLFAPMYQETQYF. Written as DNA, the CDR3 is TGTGCCAGCAGTTTATTCGCGCCGATGTACCAAGAGACCCAGTACTTC.

V gene TRBV4-3 combines with J gene TRBJ2-2; D possibly corresponds to TRBD2 (6 bases). This CDR3 region has 15 residues. The germline V and J ends were trimmed by 4 bases and 3 bases, with 12 bases remaining between them. Germline V gene sequence: CDR1 LGHNA, CDR2 YSLEER. CDR3 coding DNA: TGCGCCAGCAGCCCGGAGGGGCCTTACACCGGGGAGCTGTTTTTT. This sequence encodes CASSPEGPYTGELFF.

V and J are TRBV18 and TRBJ1-2, with 8 bases lining up with TRBD1. The CDR3 runs to 17 residues. J was trimmed by 0 bases and V by 3 bases; bases with no gene match: 9. The germline V gene encodes CDR1 KGHSH and CDR2 LQKENI. The CDR3 is CASSPWDRTSANYGYTF. The CDR3 DNA sequence: TGTGCCAGCTCACCCTGGGACAGGACCTCTGCTAACTATGGCTACACCTTC.